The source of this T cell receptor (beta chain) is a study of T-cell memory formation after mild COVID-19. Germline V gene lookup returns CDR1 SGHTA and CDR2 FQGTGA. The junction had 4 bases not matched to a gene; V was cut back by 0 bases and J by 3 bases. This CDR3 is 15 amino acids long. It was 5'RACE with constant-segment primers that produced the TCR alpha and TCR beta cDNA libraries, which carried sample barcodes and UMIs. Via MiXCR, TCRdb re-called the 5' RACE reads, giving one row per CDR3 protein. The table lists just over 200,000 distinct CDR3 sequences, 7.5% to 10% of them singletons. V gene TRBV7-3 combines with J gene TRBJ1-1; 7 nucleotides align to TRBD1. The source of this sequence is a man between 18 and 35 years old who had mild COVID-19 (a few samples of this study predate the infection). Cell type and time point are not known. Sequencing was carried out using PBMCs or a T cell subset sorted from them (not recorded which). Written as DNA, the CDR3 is TGTGCCAGCAGCTTAACGAGGGACAGTCACACTGAAGCTTTCTTT. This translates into CASSLTRDSHTEAFF.